These T cell receptor beta chains were read from a single sample in a study of T cell repertoires in cytomegalovirus infection. One entry per CDR3 protein, called by TCRdb with MiXCR from the reads. The sample includes 95,000 to 120,000 distinct CDR3 sequences, more than 30% of them seen just once. Their antigens remain unidentified. The specimen comprised CD8+ T cells from cultured PBMCs, sampled from culture after CMV antigen stimulation. The receptors were gathered from a human donor in good health (CMV status not recorded). Some clones in this sample may be carry-over from other donors' samples. Each CDR3 is given with its conserved first and last residue. A D gene is named only where the DNA matches it firmly. Clone size is stated in some rows and not others, as once, few, many or a class when expanded.

V,size,D,J,DNA,CDR3
TRBV6-2/TRBV6-3,few,.,TRBJ2-7,TGTGCCAGCAGCGGGTTCGACACCCAACCCAGCTCCTACGAGCAGTACTTC,CASSGFDTQPSSYEQYF
TRBV7-2,many,.,TRBJ2-7,TGTGCCAGCAGCTTCGGGGCAGGGGTCTACGAGCAGTACTTC,CASSFGAGVYEQYF
TRBV19,few,.,TRBJ1-6,TGTGCCAGTAGTGACGAGGGTACTAATTCACCCCTCCACTTT,CASSDEGTNSPLHF
TRBV11-1,.,.,TRBJ2-5,TGTGCCAGCGGGCTCGGTGAAGAGACCCAGTACTTC,CASGLGEETQYF
TRBV7-3,few,TRBD2,TRBJ2-7,TGTGCCAGCAGCCACCTAGCGGGGGGGCCCACCTACGAGCAGTACTTC,CASSHLAGGPTYEQYF
TRBV12-3/TRBV12-4,many,.,TRBJ1-4,TGTGCCAGCAGATACGGGGGCGAAACTGAAAAACTGTTTTTT,CASRYGGETEKLFF
TRBV12-3/TRBV12-4,many,.,TRBJ2-3,TGTGCCAGCAGTTTGTCGTCCGGACCCCCAGGGGATACGCAGTATTTT,CASSLSSGPPGDTQYF
TRBV4-1,.,TRBD2,TRBJ2-7,TGCGCCAGCAGCCAGGGGACTAGCGGCTACGAGCAGTACTTC,CASSQGTSGYEQYF
TRBV7-6,many,.,TRBJ2-1,TGTGCCAGCAGCTTAGGGCAGACGGGGTACAATGAGCAGTTCTTC,CASSLGQTGYNEQFF
TRBV5-4,.,.,TRBJ2-2,TGTGCCAGCAGCTTCAACGGGGGAATCACCGGGGAGCTGTTTTTT,CASSFNGGITGELFF
TRBV19,once,.,TRBJ2-2,TGTGCCAGTGCGTCCCTCTCGGGGGAGCTGTTTTTT,CASASLSGELFF
TRBV12-3/TRBV12-4,.,.,TRBJ2-5,TGTGCCAGCAGGGGGGACCCGGTAAACCAAGAGACCCAGTACTTC,CASRGDPVNQETQYF
TRBV7-8,.,TRBD1,TRBJ2-1,TGTGCCAGCAGCGTCACAGGGGGCGCTTACAATGAGCAGTTCTTC,CASSVTGGAYNEQFF
TRBV6-1,once,.,TRBJ1-5,TGTGCCAGCAGTGAAGCCCCACTCGACAATCAGCCCCAGCATTTT,CASSEAPLDNQPQHF
TRBV12-5,.,TRBD2,TRBJ2-3,TGTGCTAGTGGTGACCCACTAGCGGGGCAGACGGATACGCAGTATTTT,CASGDPLAGQTDTQYF
TRBV9,.,TRBD2,TRBJ2-7,TGTGCCAGCAGCGTAGCCGGGACTAGCGGCTACGAGCAGTACTTC,CASSVAGTSGYEQYF
TRBV27,few,.,TRBJ1-1,TGTGCCAGCAGTTTATCGATCGGGGGAGCGGCGAACACTGAAGCTTTCTTT,CASSLSIGGAANTEAFF
TRBV4-1,.,.,TRBJ2-1,TGCGCCAGCAGCCAAGGTCTAGTGGGGCGATCTTACAATGAGCAGTTCTTC,CASSQGLVGRSYNEQFF
TRBV6-6,few,.,TRBJ1-1,TGTGCCAGCAGGTACAGAAACACTGAAGCTTTCTTT,CASRYRNTEAFF
TRBV29-1,.,TRBD1,TRBJ2-5,TGCAGCGAAGGACAGGGGGATGGAGAGACCCAGTACTTC,CSEGQGDGETQYF
TRBV5-1,.,.,TRBJ1-4,TGCGCCAGCAGCCCCGGGGACGGAGATAATGAAAAACTGTTTTTT,CASSPGDGDNEKLFF
TRBV4-1,.,TRBD2,TRBJ2-5,TGCGCCAGCAGCCAAGGACTAGCGGGGGGGCCTGACTGGGAGACCCAGTACTTC,CASSQGLAGGPDWETQYF
TRBV4-1,.,.,TRBJ1-4,TGCGCCAGCAGCCAAGATAGATCAAACAGCCTCAGTAAACTGTTTTTT,CASSQDRSNSLSKLFF
TRBV25-1,.,.,TRBJ2-6,TGTGCCAGCAGTGATCGTCCGGGGGGCGATGGGGCCAACGTCCTGACTTTC,CASSDRPGGDGANVLTF
TRBV19,.,.,TRBJ1-2,TGTGCCAGTAGCTTCCTCATCGTCTATGGCTACACCTTC,CASSFLIVYGYTF